These T cell receptor beta chains were read from a single sample in a study of radiotherapy plus CTLA-4 blockade in lung cancer. Method: immunoSEQ multiplex PCR; TCRdb's copy keeps in-frame clones and lacks some. The sample yields roughly 76,000 clones, roughly 74% seen once. Source: peripheral blood, taken from a patient treated with radiotherapy plus ipilimumab. The origin of the receptors is a human donor with non-small cell lung cancer whose response to radiotherapy plus ipilimumab could not be evaluated. Each CDR3 is given with its conserved first and last residue. D genes are given only for firm matches. A row's size may be missing; if present it is once, few, many or a size class.

CDR3aa: CASSLARGELFF
CDR3nt: TGTGCCAGCAGCTTAGCCCGCGGGGAGCTGTTTTTT
abundance: .
j_gene: TRBJ2-2
d_gene: .
v_gene: TRBV7-9

CDR3aa: CASSLAPRDRGPRYNSPLHF
CDR3nt: TGTGCCAGCAGCTTAGCGCCCCGGGACAGGGGACCCCGCTATAATTCACCCCTCCACTTT
abundance: .
j_gene: TRBJ1-6
d_gene: TRBD1
v_gene: TRBV7-4

CDR3aa: CSVTLDSNQPQHF
CDR3nt: TGCAGCGTCACCTTAGATAGCAATCAGCCCCAGCATTTT
abundance: .
j_gene: TRBJ1-5
d_gene: .
v_gene: TRBV29-1

CDR3aa: CASSLLVQGKDEQYF
CDR3nt: TGTGCCAGCAGCTTGTTGGTGCAGGGAAAGGACGAGCAGTACTTC
abundance: .
j_gene: TRBJ2-7
d_gene: .
v_gene: TRBV5-6

CDR3aa: CASSQEQGGNEKLFF
CDR3nt: TGTGCCAGCAGCCAAGAGCAGGGTGGGAATGAAAAACTGTTTTTT
abundance: .
j_gene: TRBJ1-4
d_gene: .
v_gene: TRBV4-2

CDR3aa: CASSVLTGGNGYTF
CDR3nt: TGTGCCAGCAGCGTTCTTACAGGGGGGAATGGCTACACCTTC
abundance: .
j_gene: TRBJ1-2
d_gene: TRBD1
v_gene: TRBV9

CDR3aa: CAWSAGTYEQYF
CDR3nt: TGTGCCTGGAGTGCCGGGACCTACGAGCAGTACTTC
abundance: few
j_gene: TRBJ2-7
d_gene: .
v_gene: TRBV30

CDR3aa: CASSVARDYGYTF
CDR3nt: TGTGCCAGCAGCGTAGCTCGGGATTATGGCTACACCTTC
abundance: .
j_gene: TRBJ1-2
d_gene: .
v_gene: TRBV9

CDR3aa: CASSSWDSEDAEAFF
CDR3nt: TGTGCCAGCAGCTCCTGGGACAGCGAGGACGCTGAAGCTTTCTTT
abundance: .
j_gene: TRBJ1-1
d_gene: TRBD1
v_gene: TRBV7-9

CDR3aa: CASSQVGREGEKLFF
CDR3nt: TGTGCCAGCAGCCAAGTGGGCAGGGAGGGCGAAAAACTGTTTTTT
abundance: .
j_gene: TRBJ1-4
d_gene: .
v_gene: TRBV4-2

CDR3aa: CASSQEGLARADTQYF
CDR3nt: TGTGCCAGCAGTCAAGAGGGACTAGCTAGGGCAGATACGCAGTATTTT
abundance: .
j_gene: TRBJ2-3
d_gene: TRBD2
v_gene: TRBV27

CDR3aa: CASSEWGGRGHDTEKLFF
CDR3nt: TGTGCCAGCAGCGAGTGGGGTGGCCGCGGACATGATACGGAAAAACTGTTTTTT
abundance: few
j_gene: TRBJ1-4
d_gene: .
v_gene: TRBV9

CDR3aa: CASSIEAAGAYEQYF
CDR3nt: TGTGCCAGTAGTATAGAGGCGGCGGGGGCCTACGAGCAGTACTTC
abundance: .
j_gene: TRBJ2-7
d_gene: TRBD2
v_gene: TRBV19

CDR3aa: CASSPTGALRNEQYF
CDR3nt: TGTGCCAGCTCGCCAACAGGAGCCTTAAGAAACGAGCAGTACTTC
abundance: few
j_gene: TRBJ2-7
d_gene: .
v_gene: TRBV18

CDR3aa: CASSQGRRNSNQPQHF
CDR3nt: TGTGCCAGCAGCCAAGGCAGGAGGAATAGCAATCAGCCCCAGCATTTT
abundance: .
j_gene: TRBJ1-5
d_gene: .
v_gene: TRBV14

CDR3aa: CAWSVAGGITEQFF
CDR3nt: TGTGCCTGGAGTGTAGCGGGAGGGATAACTGAGCAGTTCTTC
abundance: .
j_gene: TRBJ2-1
d_gene: TRBD2
v_gene: TRBV30

CDR3aa: CASSEDQGLGYMNTEAFF
CDR3nt: TGTGCCAGCAGTGAAGATCAGGGGTTAGGGTACATGAACACTGAAGCTTTCTTT
abundance: .
j_gene: TRBJ1-1
d_gene: .
v_gene: TRBV25-1

CDR3aa: CASSRQGYETQYF
CDR3nt: TGTGCCAGCAGTAGACAGGGTTACGAGACCCAGTACTTC
abundance: few
j_gene: TRBJ2-5
d_gene: TRBD1
v_gene: TRBV25-1

CDR3aa: CASTKRAAYNEQFF
CDR3nt: TGTGCCAGCACCAAGCGGGCAGCTTACAATGAGCAGTTCTTC
abundance: .
j_gene: TRBJ2-1
d_gene: .
v_gene: TRBV6-1

CDR3aa: CASSLGRGGPPRFTDTQYF
CDR3nt: TGTGCCAGCAGCTTAGGCCGGGGGGGGCCACCCCGTTTCACAGATACGCAGTATTTT
abundance: .
j_gene: TRBJ2-3
d_gene: TRBD2
v_gene: TRBV11-2

CDR3aa: CASQGAGAVETQYF
CDR3nt: TGTGCCTCCCAAGGGGCGGGAGCAGTAGAGACCCAGTACTTC
abundance: .
j_gene: TRBJ2-5
d_gene: TRBD2
v_gene: TRBV27

CDR3aa: CASSVGRGGEKLFF
CDR3nt: TGTGCCAGCAGTGTCGGGAGGGGCGGTGAAAAACTGTTTTTT
abundance: few
j_gene: TRBJ1-4
d_gene: .
v_gene: TRBV2

CDR3aa: CASSQTITGNYGYTF
CDR3nt: TGCGCCAGCAGCCAAACTATAACGGGGAACTATGGCTACACCTTC
abundance: .
j_gene: TRBJ1-2
d_gene: .
v_gene: TRBV4-1

CDR3aa: CASSFGQGWTEAFF
CDR3nt: TGCGCCAGCAGCTTCGGGCAGGGGTGGACTGAAGCTTTCTTT
abundance: .
j_gene: TRBJ1-1
d_gene: .
v_gene: TRBV5-1

CDR3aa: CASRHLRQVFF
CDR3nt: TGTGCCAGCAGGCACCTTAGACAGGTCTTCTTT
abundance: .
j_gene: TRBJ1-1
d_gene: .
v_gene: TRBV6-5

CDR3aa: CASSTGTGGINEKLFF
CDR3nt: TGTGCCAGCTCTACGGGGACAGGGGGCATTAATGAAAAACTGTTTTTT
abundance: .
j_gene: TRBJ1-4
d_gene: TRBD1
v_gene: TRBV18

CDR3aa: CASSFPLFTYGYTF
CDR3nt: TGTGCCAGCAGCTTCCCCCTATTTACCTATGGCTACACCTTC
abundance: .
j_gene: TRBJ1-2
d_gene: .
v_gene: TRBV7-9

CDR3aa: CASGTGNYGYTF
CDR3nt: TGTGCCAGTGGGACAGGAAACTATGGCTACACCTTC
abundance: .
j_gene: TRBJ1-2
d_gene: TRBD1
v_gene: TRBV6-1

CDR3aa: CASSQGQVQNSPLHF
CDR3nt: TGCGCCAGCAGCCAAGGACAGGTCCAAAATTCACCCCTCCACTTT
abundance: .
j_gene: TRBJ1-6
d_gene: .
v_gene: TRBV4-1

CDR3aa: CASQTGNQPQHF
CDR3nt: TGTGCCAGCCAGACAGGGAATCAGCCCCAGCATTTT
abundance: few
j_gene: TRBJ1-5
d_gene: .
v_gene: TRBV21-1

CDR3aa: CASSFQGGTEAFF
CDR3nt: TGTGCCAGCAGTTTTCAGGGAGGTACTGAAGCTTTCTTT
abundance: .
j_gene: TRBJ1-1
d_gene: .
v_gene: TRBV28

CDR3aa: CASSGGTAVSGANVLTF
CDR3nt: TGTGCCAGCAGTGGAGGGACAGCGGTTTCTGGGGCCAACGTCCTGACTTTC
abundance: .
j_gene: TRBJ2-6
d_gene: TRBD1
v_gene: TRBV6-1

CDR3aa: CASSYSKQGNSPLHF
CDR3nt: TGTGCCAGCAGTTACTCGAAACAGGGAAATTCACCCCTCCACTTT
abundance: few
j_gene: TRBJ1-6
d_gene: .
v_gene: TRBV6-5

CDR3aa: CASSQDYQNIQYF
CDR3nt: TGCGCCAGCAGCCAGGACTACCAAAACATTCAGTACTTC
abundance: few
j_gene: TRBJ2-4
d_gene: .
v_gene: TRBV4-1

CDR3aa: CASSLTVGSEQFF
CDR3nt: TGTGCCAGCAGTTTGACTGTGGGTTCCGAGCAGTTCTTC
abundance: .
j_gene: TRBJ2-1
d_gene: .
v_gene: TRBV27

CDR3aa: CASSVERVTDTQYF
CDR3nt: TGCGCCAGCAGTGTCGAGCGGGTCACAGATACGCAGTATTTT
abundance: .
j_gene: TRBJ2-3
d_gene: .
v_gene: TRBV10-1

CDR3aa: CASTGGSSYNEQFF
CDR3nt: TGCGCCAGCACTGGCGGGAGCTCCTACAATGAGCAGTTCTTC
abundance: .
j_gene: TRBJ2-1
d_gene: TRBD2
v_gene: TRBV4-1

CDR3aa: CSVVTGVGTEAFF
CDR3nt: TGCAGCGTTGTAACAGGGGTGGGCACTGAAGCTTTCTTT
abundance: .
j_gene: TRBJ1-1
d_gene: TRBD1
v_gene: TRBV29-1

CDR3aa: CASSTLFRAGAGGEQFF
CDR3nt: TGTGCCAGTAGTACCCTTTTCCGGGCTGGGGCAGGGGGAGAGCAGTTCTTC
abundance: .
j_gene: TRBJ2-1
d_gene: TRBD1
v_gene: TRBV19

CDR3aa: CASSQTSGTPLLMNTEAFF
CDR3nt: TGTGCCAGCAGCCAAACCTCCGGGACACCCCTCCTCATGAACACTGAAGCTTTCTTT
abundance: .
j_gene: TRBJ1-1
d_gene: .
v_gene: TRBV5-5

CDR3aa: CASSSAGTRINEQFF
CDR3nt: TGTGCCAGCAGCAGCGCCGGGACTCGAATTAATGAGCAGTTCTTC
abundance: once
j_gene: TRBJ2-1
d_gene: .
v_gene: TRBV5-5

CDR3aa: CASSLLPGGTYEQYF
CDR3nt: TGTGCCAGCAGCCTCCTGCCGGGGGGCACCTACGAGCAGTACTTC
abundance: .
j_gene: TRBJ2-7
d_gene: .
v_gene: TRBV27

CDR3aa: CASSIDLGRGDQPQHF
CDR3nt: TGTGCCAGTAGTATAGATCTGGGCAGGGGGGATCAGCCCCAGCATTTT
abundance: .
j_gene: TRBJ1-5
d_gene: TRBD1
v_gene: TRBV19

CDR3aa: CASSQGVVNSPLHF
CDR3nt: TGCGCCAGCAGCCAAGGCGTAGTTAATTCCCCCCTCCACTTT
abundance: few
j_gene: TRBJ1-6
d_gene: .
v_gene: TRBV4-1

CDR3aa: CASSLGKTGTTVNTGELFF
CDR3nt: TGTGCCAGCAGCCTCGGGAAGACAGGGACGACGGTTAACACCGGGGAGCTGTTTTTT
abundance: .
j_gene: TRBJ2-2
d_gene: TRBD1
v_gene: TRBV7-6

CDR3aa: CASSLAGLHSPLHF
CDR3nt: TGTGCCAGCAGCTTGGCTGGGCTACATTCACCCCTCCACTTT
abundance: .
j_gene: TRBJ1-6
d_gene: .
v_gene: TRBV5-4

CDR3aa: CASSPRTGAYEQYF
CDR3nt: TGTGCCAGCAGCCCGCGGACAGGGGCCTACGAGCAGTACTTC
abundance: .
j_gene: TRBJ2-7
d_gene: TRBD1
v_gene: TRBV11-2

CDR3aa: CAWRSRVSNTGELFF
CDR3nt: TGTGCCTGGAGATCTCGGGTCTCGAACACCGGGGAGCTGTTTTTT
abundance: .
j_gene: TRBJ2-2
d_gene: .
v_gene: TRBV30

CDR3aa: CASSLGIGGSYNEQFF
CDR3nt: TGTGCCAGCAGCTTAGGTATCGGGGGATCCTACAATGAGCAGTTCTTC
abundance: .
j_gene: TRBJ2-1
d_gene: .
v_gene: TRBV7-6

CDR3aa: CASSPTSGHNEQFF
CDR3nt: TGTGCCAGCAGCCCGACTAGCGGGCACAATGAGCAGTTCTTC
abundance: .
j_gene: TRBJ2-1
d_gene: TRBD2
v_gene: TRBV6-5

CDR3aa: CASSRAGGLTQYF
CDR3nt: TGTGCCAGCAGTCGAGCGGGGGGACTTACGCAGTATTTT
abundance: once
j_gene: TRBJ2-3
d_gene: TRBD2
v_gene: TRBV2

CDR3aa: CASSRSGSPYNSPLHF
CDR3nt: TGTGCCAGCAGTAGGTCGGGGAGCCCCTATAATTCACCCCTCCACTTT
abundance: .
j_gene: TRBJ1-6
d_gene: .
v_gene: TRBV2

CDR3aa: CASSLSGRGVSYEQYF
CDR3nt: TGTGCCAGCAGTTTATCTGGCAGGGGGGTATCCTACGAGCAGTACTTC
abundance: .
j_gene: TRBJ2-7
d_gene: .
v_gene: TRBV6-5

CDR3aa: CASSIRNGEGTDTQYF
CDR3nt: TGTGCCAGCAGCATCCGAAATGGCGAGGGCACAGATACGCAGTATTTT
abundance: .
j_gene: TRBJ2-3
d_gene: .
v_gene: TRBV9

CDR3aa: CASSAQGKGENIQYF
CDR3nt: TGCGCCAGCAGCGCACAGGGGAAGGGGGAAAACATTCAGTACTTC
abundance: .
j_gene: TRBJ2-4
d_gene: TRBD1
v_gene: TRBV4-3